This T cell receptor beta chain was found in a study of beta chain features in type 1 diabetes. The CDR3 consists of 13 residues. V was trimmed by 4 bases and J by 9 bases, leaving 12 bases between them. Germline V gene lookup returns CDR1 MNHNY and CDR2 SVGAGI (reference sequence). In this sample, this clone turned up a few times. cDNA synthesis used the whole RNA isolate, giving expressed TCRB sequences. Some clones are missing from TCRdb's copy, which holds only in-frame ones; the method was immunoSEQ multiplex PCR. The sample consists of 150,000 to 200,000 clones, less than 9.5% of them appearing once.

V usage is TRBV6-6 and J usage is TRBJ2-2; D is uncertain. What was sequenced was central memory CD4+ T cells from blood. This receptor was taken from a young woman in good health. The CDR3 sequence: CASSFLLPRELFF. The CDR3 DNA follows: TGTGCCAGCAGTTTTCTTCTTCCCCGGGAGCTGTTTTTT.